The present T cell receptor beta chain was sequenced within a study of blood T cell repertoires in COVID-19 (dated by TCRdb to about 2020). Some background on the complete study: Samples covering the acute and convalescent phases of COVID-19 were provided by collaborators in the United States, Italy and Spain. A de-identified subject ID, COVID-19 status, age in years and sex were almost always included in the sample metadata. The dataset comprised deeply sampled blood TCRbeta repertoires from subjects exposed to, actively infected with, or recovered from COVID-19. The prospective study material was composed of cDNA or gDNA derived from T cells, B-cell-depleted T cells, or PBMCs. The repertoires were made available in a free public database intended to serve as a resource for research on the immune response to SARS-CoV-2. Samples were obtained from the ongoing ImmuneRACE study (first 160 participants) and from 1,254 subjects provided by 6 global collaborators. HLA class I and class II types, where available, came from metadata supplied by the sample provider rather than from assay-based typing. Overall study outcomes, separate from this receptor: The amount of clinical and demographic metadata varied by source and participant and was provided uncurated.

Each collaborating institution followed its own protocols to collect whole blood in K2EDTA tubes. For TCRbeta analysis, collaborators shipped samples in one of three forms: frozen whole blood, isolated PBMCs, or DNA extracted from either of those sample types. TCRbeta CDR3 regions were amplified from genomic DNA by means of the immunoSEQ Assay, a bias-controlled multiplex PCR. Per the authors' processing: The number of nucleated cells in each sample was estimated from the amplification of reference gene primers within the assay. To quantify the absolute abundance of each unique TCRbeta CDR3 rearrangement, sequence reads were collapsed and filtered. For each sample, productive Simpson clonality was calculated by taking the square root of Simpson's diversity index across productive rearrangements. TCRdb's version of the immuneACCESS table is confined to in-frame rearrangements and falls short of the full clone set. An unresolved V gene accounts for under half of the shortfall where checked; the remainder is of unknown origin. V, J and clone size are taken as reported in that table, and D and trimming were inferred from the DNA itself. For this sample there are around 88,000 clones; about 85% appear just once. The top ten constitute about 4.2% of the sample.

To note about this clone: Its antigen is unknown. No base quality values were provided; no much bigger clone lies one nucleotide off.

The germline V gene provides CDR1 MDHEN and CDR2 SYDVKM. The germline V end is reduced by 3 bases and the J end by 3 bases; junction bases left unmatched: 10. Its CDR3 holds 17 amino acids, cysteine through phenylalanine. Only the CDR3 part of the read is kept: 51 bases, read in frame from the first base. The rearranged chain carries TRBV28 and TRBJ2-1; 8 bases in between match TRBD2. This TCR was recovered from a man in his 60s with acute or convalescent COVID-19. The specimen sequenced was peripheral blood. The bases are TGTGCCAGCAGTTTCCCGCGAGCGGGAGCCAACTACAATGAGCAGTTCTTC. Translated, this gives CASSFPRAGANYNEQFF.